The source of this T cell receptor beta chain is a study of blood T cell repertoires in COVID-19 (dated by TCRdb to 2020 to 2022). General notes on the study: Samples covering the acute and convalescent phases of COVID-19 were provided by collaborators in the United States, Italy and Spain. The material from the prospective study consisted of cDNA or gDNA derived from T cells, B-cell-depleted T cells, or PBMCs. Subjects who had been exposed to COVID-19, were actively infected with it, or had recovered from it provided the deeply sampled blood TCRbeta repertoires that made up the dataset. The repertoires were released in a freely available public database meant as a resource for research on the immune response to SARS-CoV-2. Samples came from the ongoing ImmuneRACE study (first 160 participants) plus 1,254 subjects from 6 global collaborators. A de-identified subject ID, COVID-19 status, age in years and sex were almost always included in the sample metadata. Where HLA class I and class II types were available, the types were taken from metadata supplied by the sample provider, not from assay-based typing. What the research found in general, with its limitations: Clinical and demographic metadata were provided uncurated, with the amount varying by source and participant.

Reading from cysteine to phenylalanine, the CDR3 counts 14 amino acids. Only the CDR3 region is kept as DNA, spanning 42 bases read in frame from base 1. Germline trimming: 3 bases from V, 7 bases from J; junction bases outside gene matches: 8. CDR1 and CDR2, per the germline V gene, are MNHNS and SASEGT. Participants in the prospective study were enrolled through a virtual design, were aged roughly 18 to 100 years, and lived in 20 to 30 United States geographic areas. In the prospective study, participants were assigned to cohorts based on the clinical history participants reported in a screening survey and a study questionnaire. ImmuneRACE Cohort 3 recovered participants were defined by two consecutive negative NP/OP PCR tests, healthcare professional clearance, or symptom resolution. In the prospective study, mobile phlebotomists collected whole blood, serum and a nasopharyngeal or oropharyngeal swab from each participant. Additional blood draws and questionnaires over an approximately two-month period could optionally be provided by prospective study participants. Prospective study blood samples were shipped either frozen or at room temperature before DNA extraction.

TCRbeta CDR3 regions were amplified from genomic DNA by means of the immunoSEQ Assay, a bias-controlled multiplex PCR. The original pipeline was this. Within the assay, amplification of reference gene primers was used to estimate how many nucleated cells each sample contained. To quantify the absolute abundance of each unique TCRbeta CDR3 rearrangement, sequence reads were collapsed and filtered. Productive Simpson clonality was computed per sample as the square root of Simpson's diversity index over productive rearrangements. TCRdb mirrors the immuneACCESS table, restricted to in-frame sequences. Some clones are absent from its copies; in checked studies, under half trace to an unresolved V gene, and the reason for the others is unknown. That table supplies the V and J calls and clone size; D and trimming were determined from the DNA. Recorded for this sample are a few hundred thousand clones; about 86% of them occurred a single time. Jointly, the top ten make up about 3.5% of the sample.

For this clone: Its antigen remains undetermined. No base qualities exist here, and no much larger clone lies one base off it.

The clonotype comes from a man aged 45-60 years who had recovered from COVID-19. The chain links TRBV6-1 with TRBJ1-2; TRBD1 fits 7 bases in the junction. The sample consisted of PBMCs or T cells enriched from blood (not recorded which). This receptor carries the CDR3 CASSDRTGATGYTF. In nucleotide form, the sequence is TGTGCCAGCAGTGATAGAACAGGGGCCACTGGCTACACCTTC.